These T cell receptor beta chains were read from a single sample in a study of cytomegalovirus exposure and HLA in healthy donors. The method was immunoSEQ multiplex PCR; TCRdb's version includes in-frame clones alone and lacks a portion of them. The data show roughly 200,000 clones, about 89% seen once. The material sequenced was PBMCs. The source of these receptors is a man aged 25-40 years in good health and CMV-seropositive. CDR3s include the opening cysteine and the closing phenylalanine or tryptophan. Fields, in order: V gene, CDR3 protein.

V gene: TRBV25-1
CDR3 protein: CASSKSSGSSTDTQYF

V gene: TRBV6-1
CDR3 protein: CASSEWGHEQYF

V gene: TRBV5-1
CDR3 protein: CASSYQGGTEAFF

V gene: TRBV5-4
CDR3 protein: CASSLGQGTYGYTF

V gene: TRBV29-1
CDR3 protein: CSALRLSGTDTQYF

V gene: TRBV4-1
CDR3 protein: CASSQDRADSYEQYF

V gene: TRBV5-3
CDR3 protein: CARSLSQRKYEQYF

V gene: TRBV13
CDR3 protein: CASSSTWGASGQETQYF

V gene: TRBV4-1
CDR3 protein: CASSQVFRGRYEQYF

V gene: TRBV5-1
CDR3 protein: CASSLEGGEQYF

V gene: TRBV28
CDR3 protein: CASSRVGQGTNYEQYF

V gene: TRBV6-5
CDR3 protein: CASSPEQGSDTQYF

V gene: TRBV5-4
CDR3 protein: CASSFQERDRFGYEQYF

V gene: TRBV11-2
CDR3 protein: CASSPTGQERYEQYF

V gene: TRBV27
CDR3 protein: CASTWGNHQNEQFF

V gene: TRBV27
CDR3 protein: CASSFTSGNNEQFF

V gene: TRBV11-2
CDR3 protein: CASSNPRRDRDYEQYF

V gene: TRBV5-1
CDR3 protein: CAGAASSTDTQYF

V gene: TRBV29-1
CDR3 protein: CSYLQGTNEKLFF

V gene: TRBV28
CDR3 protein: CASSSRREGNTQYF

V gene: TRBV5-4
CDR3 protein: CASSLDRKQYF

V gene: TRBV7-2
CDR3 protein: CASRSDRGRIETQYF